This passage covers 5 T cell receptor beta chains from one sample sequenced in a study of blood T cell repertoires in COVID-19. Clones were sequenced by immunoSEQ multiplex PCR, and TCRdb holds only the in-frame ones, with some missing. The profile shows roughly 56,000 clones, 92% of them singletons. The sequenced material came from peripheral blood. These receptors all stem from a man in his fifties with active COVID-19.

This chain connects TRBV4-3 to TRBJ1-1; unclear D gene. The CDR3 runs 13 residues. Germline V CDR1 and CDR2: LGHNA, YSLEER. Trimming shortened V by 4 bases and J by 0 bases, and 6 bases separated the two germline ends. The CDR3 protein is CASSLKMNTEAFF. DNA for the CDR3: TGCGCCAGCAGCCTTAAAATGAACACTGAAGCTTTCTTT.

V usage is TRBV2 and J usage is TRBJ2-7, with 7 positions matching TRBD2. The CDR3 extends over 15 amino acids. V lost 3 bases, J lost 3 bases, and 8 bases stayed unmatched. From germline, CDR1 is SNHLY and CDR2 FYNNEI. The CDR3 nucleotides are TGTGCCAGCAGTGAGGGAGGGGTAGGACTCTACGAGCAGTACTTC. This translates into CASSEGGVGLYEQYF.

The V and J genes are TRBV7-3 and TRBJ1-1; 7 positions agree with TRBD1. Germline trimming cut 5 bases from V and 5 bases from J; bases unmatched to any gene: 5. The CDR3 contains 13 residues. Germline lookup yields CDR1 SGHTA and CDR2 FQGTGA. CDR3 DNA: TGTGCCAGCAGCACAACAGGGGAGACTGAAGCTTTCTTT. This encodes CASSTTGETEAFF.

The chain recombines TRBV24-1 with TRBJ2-1, with TRBD2 identical over 12 bases. The V gene end was trimmed by 3 bases and the J gene end by 7 bases; junction bases not matched to a gene: 9. Per the germline V gene, CDR1 is KGHDR and CDR2 is SFDVKD. The CDR3 extends over 17 amino acids. The CDR3 DNA reads TGTGCCACCAGTGATGCCGACCTAGCGGGGGGGCGTAATGAGCAGTTCTTC. It translates to CATSDADLAGGRNEQFF.

V gene TRBV5-1 combines with J gene TRBJ2-1; D unresolved. The ends were cut back, 2 bases at V and 0 bases at J, with 12 bases in the middle. The CDR3 spans 16 residues. In germline, CDR1 is SGHRS, CDR2 YFSETQ. The CDR3 spells CASSFGQASSYNEQFF. The CDR3 region has the DNA TGCGCCAGCAGCTTTGGGCAGGCGAGCTCCTACAATGAGCAGTTCTTC.